These 25 T cell receptor beta chains originate from one sample sequenced in a study of response to subunit inactivated influenza vaccine. Each CDR3 protein gets one entry after TCRdb re-called the RT-PCR reads with MiXCR. The sample holds hundreds of thousands of distinct CDR3 sequences, 11% to 15% seen once. Sequencing used PBMCs from blood, obtained roughly 15 days before vaccination. The receptors come from a man aged 50-60 years who received an inactivated influenza vaccine.

This clonotype was detected many times. The rearrangement joins TRBV12-3 or TRBV12-4 to TRBJ1-1; D is possibly TRBD1 (6 bases). V lost 3 bases and J 4 bases, leaving 21 bases between the germline ends. The CDR3 is made up of 17 amino acids. The CDR3 is CASSFNLGGPVGTEAFF. Written as DNA, the CDR3 is TGTGCCAGCAGTTTCAATCTCGGGGGGCCGGTGGGCACTGAAGCTTTCTTT.

The V call is TRBV28, the J call TRBJ2-5; 9 nucleotides line up with TRBD2. The CDR3 length is 15 residues. Per the germline V gene, CDR1 is MDHEN and CDR2 is SYDVKM. After removal of 6 bases from V and 4 bases from J, the junction contained 9 bases not matched to a gene. The CDR3 sequence is CASSVAGVLRETQYF. DNA for the CDR3: TGTGCCAGCAGCGTAGCGGGAGTCTTGAGAGAGACCCAGTACTTC. Based on the CDR3 plus reference TRBV28 and TRBJ2-5, the full variable domain is DVKVTQSSRYLVKRTGEKVFLECVQDMDHENMFWYRQDPGLGLRLIYFSYDVKMKEKGDIPEGYSVSREKKERFSLILESASTNQTSMYLCASSVAGVLRETQYFGPGTRLLVL.

This clonotype occurred many times. The V and J genes are TRBV10-3 and TRBJ2-5; 8 bases line up with TRBD2. V was pared by 5 bases and J by 2 bases, with 7 bases of the junction left unmatched. The CDR3 covers 15 residues. CDR1 and CDR2 (germline): ENHRY, SYGVKD. The CDR3 DNA follows: TGTGCCATCAGTTGGAGGGTAGCGGGGCAAGAGACCCAGTACTTC. Translating it yields CAISWRVAGQETQYF.

This clonotype was recorded many times. The chain carries TRBV5-1 and TRBJ2-1, with D perhaps TRBD1 (5 bases). Looked up from germline, CDR1 is SGHRS and CDR2 is YFSETQ. With 1 base removed from V and 0 bases from J, the gap between germline ends came to 8 bases. The length of the CDR3 is 15 residues. The CDR3 loop is CASSLLTGSYNEQFF. In DNA, the CDR3 is TGCGCCAGCAGCTTGCTCACAGGCTCCTACAATGAGCAGTTCTTC.

This rearrangement joins TRBV12-5 to TRBJ1-1; perhaps TRBD1 as D (6 bases). The CDR3 extends over 13 amino acids. Between the trimmed V and J ends, which lost 5 bases and 2 bases, there was a span of 9 bases. From germline, CDR1 is LGHNT and CDR2 FRNRAP. The CDR3 DNA sequence: TGTGCTAGTGGTCTACAGGGTAACACTGAAGCTTTCTTT. Its protein is CASGLQGNTEAFF.

This sequence joins TRBV3-1 and TRBJ2-7, with D possibly matching TRBD1 (7 bases). With 4 bases removed from V and 4 bases from J, the gap between germline ends came to 17 bases. Germline loops: CDR1 LGHDT, CDR2 YNNKEL (reference sequence). The CDR3 length is 15 residues. The CDR3 protein is CASSLGRQGKYEQYF. The CDR3 coding sequence is TGTGCCAGCAGCCTCGGGAGACAGGGCAAATACGAGCAGTACTTC.

This clonotype appeared a few times. This sequence joins TRBV6-4 and TRBJ2-4, with TRBD2 matching over 7 bases. There are 14 residues in the CDR3. J lost 9 bases, V lost 6 bases, and 11 bases had no gene match. In germline, CDR1 is MRHNA, CDR2 SNTAGT. The CDR3 sequence: CASSPLPGGGIQYF. CDR3 bases: TGTGCCAGCAGCCCCCTTCCCGGCGGGGGCATTCAGTACTTC.

In nucleotides, the CDR3 is TGTGCCAGCAGACCCTCAGGGGGACTGGCCGAGCAGTACTTC. Translated: CASRPSGGLAEQYF. This chain uses TRBV11-2 with TRBJ2-7; D may be TRBD1 (7 bases). This CDR3 has 14 amino acids. V was shortened by 6 bases and J by 6 bases, with 18 bases between the two germline ends. Germline V lookup: CDR1 SGHAT, CDR2 FQNNGV.

The chain has TRBV28 and TRBJ1-2, with 8 bases identical to TRBD1. The CDR3 covers 15 residues. V shed 3 bases, J shed 4 bases, and the junction held 7 bases outside the gene matches. Per germline, CDR1 MDHEN and CDR2 SYDVKM. CDR3 bases: TGTGCCAGCAGTTTCCCTCAGGGGGCTTCCTATGGCTACACCTTC. Translation: CASSFPQGASYGYTF.

This clonotype occurred a few times. The chain uses TRBV5-1 and TRBJ2-7, with 7 bases matching TRBD2. Germline V gene sequence: CDR1 SGHRS, CDR2 YFSETQ. This CDR3 is 16 amino acids long. J lost 4 bases, V lost 4 bases, and 14 bases had no gene match. The CDR3 spells CASSPGGRASAYEQYF. CDR3 sequence (DNA): TGCGCCAGCAGCCCCGGGGGGAGGGCTTCCGCTTACGAGCAGTACTTC.

The chain employs TRBV20-1 and TRBJ2-1; 14 nucleotides align to TRBD2. CDR3 length: 16 residues. J lost 9 bases, V lost 0 bases, and 7 bases had no gene match. The germline V gene has CDR1 DFQATT and CDR2 SNEGSKA (reference sequence). CDR3 DNA sequence: TGCAGTGCTAGAGATTGGGGACTAGCGGGAGAGTCTGAGCAGTTCTTC. Its translation: CSARDWGLAGESEQFF.

The chain joins TRBV6-5 to TRBJ2-3; 10 nucleotides agree with TRBD2. Per the germline V gene, CDR1 is MNHEY and CDR2 is SVGAGI. With V trimmed by 2 bases and J by 1 base, 6 bases remained unmatched. The CDR3 sequence is 17 residues long. The CDR3 sequence: CASSYTSGTGGTDTQYF. For the CDR3, the DNA is TGTGCCAGCAGTTACACTAGCGGGACGGGGGGCACAGATACGCAGTATTTT.

This clonotype was counted ten times or more. The rearrangement links TRBV30 to TRBJ2-7, with D possibly TRBD1 on 5 matching bases. With 2 bases removed from V and 3 bases from J, the gap between germline ends came to 11 bases. This CDR3 spans 13 amino acids. Per germline, CDR1 GTSNPN and CDR2 SVGIG (reference sequence). CDR3 residues: CAWSLTGVYEQYF. The CDR3 DNA sequence: TGTGCCTGGAGTCTTACAGGAGTCTACGAGCAGTACTTC. Combining the CDR3 with reference TRBV30 and TRBJ2-7 gives the whole variable domain SQTIHQWPATLVQPVGSPLSLECTVEGTSNPNLYWYRQAAGRGLQLLFYSVGIGQISSEVPQNLSASRPQDRQFILSSKKLLLSDSGFYLCAWSLTGVYEQYFGPGTRLTVT.

J is TRBJ2-3 and V is TRBV6-5, with D tentatively TRBD2 (7 bases). There are 15 residues in the CDR3. The germline gives CDR1 MNHEY, CDR2 SVGAGI. With 2 bases removed from V and 7 bases from J, the gap between germline ends came to 16 bases. CDR3 in amino acids: CASSYMARGAHTQYF. CDR3 bases: TGTGCCAGCAGTTACATGGCCCGGGGGGCCCATACGCAGTATTTT.

This clonotype was observed a few times. The chain combines TRBV7-2 with TRBJ2-3; D remains ambiguous. Between the trimmed V and J ends, which lost 4 bases and 6 bases, there was a span of 17 bases. The CDR3 runs 15 residues. Germline CDR1 SGHTA, CDR2 FQGNSA. The CDR3 bases are TGTGCCAGCAGCTCGGGCCAGACCGTCTCCGATACGCAGTATTTT. It codes for CASSSGQTVSDTQYF.

The rearrangement joins TRBV20-1 to TRBJ2-7; 10 bases are a match to TRBD2. The germline CDR1 and CDR2 sequences are DFQATT and SNEGSKA (reference sequence). V trimming: 0 bases; J trimming: 3 bases; junction bases outside the gene matches: 11. This CDR3 spans 17 amino acids. This CDR3 is CSARDNSASGRFYEQYF. The CDR3 DNA reads TGCAGTGCTAGAGATAATTCCGCTAGCGGGAGATTCTACGAGCAGTACTTC.

The CDR3 region is CSGRWGGMNTEAFF. The CDR3 coding sequence is TGCAGTGGAAGGTGGGGGGGGATGAACACTGAAGCTTTCTTT. This sequence joins TRBV20-1 and TRBJ1-1; D may be TRBD1 (5 bases). The CDR3 covers 14 residues. CDR1 and CDR2 (germline): DFQATT, SNEGSKA (reference sequence). V lost 7 bases and J lost 0, with 15 bases in between.

This clonotype was seen ten or more times. The chain couples TRBV12-3 or TRBV12-4 to TRBJ1-5; D unresolved. V dropped 4 bases and J dropped 0 bases, with 16 bases sitting between them. There are 17 residues in the CDR3. In nucleotides, the CDR3 is TGTGCCAGCAGTTACCCCCTCCCGACAATTAGCAATCAGCCCCAGCATTTT. Translated, it gives CASSYPLPTISNQPQHF.

DNA of the CDR3: TGTGCCAGCAGCTTGGTGGGGGGCTATAGCTCCTACGAGCAGTACTTC. Its translation is CASSLVGGYSSYEQYF. The chain links TRBV5-6 to TRBJ2-7; D may be TRBD1 or TRBD2 (6 bases each). Trimming stripped 0 bases from V and 0 bases from J, with 13 bases between. The CDR3 is 16 amino acids. CDR1 SGHDT and CDR2 YYEEEE come from the germline V gene.

This clonotype was recorded a few times. This chain links TRBV3-1 with TRBJ2-3; 7 bases fit TRBD1. Germline CDR1 and CDR2: LGHDT and YNNKEL (reference sequence). V shed 7 bases, J shed 2 bases, and the junction held 15 bases outside the gene matches. This CDR3 has 17 residues. The CDR3: CASNPHPTRGTTDTQYF. The CDR3 coding sequence is TGTGCCAGCAACCCCCATCCCACCAGGGGGACCACAGATACGCAGTATTTT.

This clonotype was detected a few times. The V and J genes are TRBV6-2 or TRBV6-3 and TRBJ2-5; 7 nucleotides line up with TRBD2. Germline trimming cut 7 bases from V and 3 bases from J; bases unmatched to any gene: 8. CDR1 MNHEY and CDR2 SVGEGT come from the germline V gene. CDR3 length: 14 amino acids. CDR3 sequence: CASTTSGDEETQYF. The CDR3 region has the DNA TGTGCCAGCACCACAAGCGGGGATGAAGAGACCCAGTACTTC.

This clonotype has only a few counts. The rearrangement links TRBV18 to TRBJ2-7; 12 positions agree with TRBD1. This CDR3 has 17 residues. Germline CDR1 KGHSH, CDR2 LQKENI. V lost 5 bases and J lost 6; bases outside the gene matches: 14. The CDR3 loop reads CASSTAAPGQGAFEQYF. The CDR3 DNA follows: TGTGCCAGCTCAACAGCCGCTCCGGGACAGGGGGCGTTCGAGCAGTACTTC.

There are a few counts of this clonotype. V usage is TRBV28 and J usage is TRBJ1-5; 7 bases match TRBD1. The CDR3 spans 15 residues. CDR1 and CDR2 from the germline V gene are MDHEN and SYDVKM. V gave up 5 bases and J gave up 2 bases; unmatched junction bases: 6. For the CDR3, the DNA is TGTGCCAGCAGTCCACAGGGGTTGGGCAATCAGCCCCAGCATTTT. As protein: CASSPQGLGNQPQHF.

This clonotype was observed a few times. J is TRBJ1-1 and V is TRBV12-3 or TRBV12-4; D gene uncertain. The CDR3 spans 13 residues. V was pared by 3 bases and J by 8 bases, with 13 bases between. The CDR3 here is CASSFYRQSEAFF. The CDR3 DNA is TGTGCCAGCAGTTTTTATCGCCAGAGCGAAGCTTTCTTT.

This clonotype came up a few times. The chain carries TRBV2 and TRBJ2-7; no clear D gene. CDR1 and CDR2 from the germline V gene are SNHLY and FYNNEI. The germline V and J ends were trimmed by 7 bases and 4 bases, with 20 bases remaining between them. This CDR3 region has 15 residues. Here the CDR3 DNA reads TGTGCCAGCAATGACCTTTTCAGTGAGGATTACGAGCAGTACTTC. Translation gives CASNDLFSEDYEQYF. The whole variable domain, remainder taken from reference TRBV2 and TRBJ2-7, is EPEVTQTPSHQVTQMGQEVILRCVPISNHLYFYWYRQILGQKVEFLVSFYNNEISEKSEIFDDQFSVERPDGSNFTLKIRSTKLEDSAMYFCASNDLFSEDYEQYFGPGTRLTVT.